The sequence of this T cell receptor beta chain was determined in a study of blood T cell repertoires in COVID-19. Germline loops: CDR1 SGHAT, CDR2 FQNNGV. V dropped 2 bases and J dropped 1 base, with 6 bases sitting between them. The CDR3 runs to 13 residues. Produced via immunoSEQ multiplex PCR; TCRdb's table is partial and in-frame only. Of 55,000 to 70,000 clones detected, 90% to 95% appear once; the ten largest clones hold 7.3%. Sample: peripheral blood. The sequence was obtained from a man in his forties with COVID-19, enrolled during active disease. The V call is TRBV11-2, the J call TRBJ2-7; D remains unclear. The CDR3 reads CASSLSPSYEQYF. The CDR3, as DNA: TGTGCCAGCAGCTTAAGCCCATCCTACGAGCAGTACTTC.